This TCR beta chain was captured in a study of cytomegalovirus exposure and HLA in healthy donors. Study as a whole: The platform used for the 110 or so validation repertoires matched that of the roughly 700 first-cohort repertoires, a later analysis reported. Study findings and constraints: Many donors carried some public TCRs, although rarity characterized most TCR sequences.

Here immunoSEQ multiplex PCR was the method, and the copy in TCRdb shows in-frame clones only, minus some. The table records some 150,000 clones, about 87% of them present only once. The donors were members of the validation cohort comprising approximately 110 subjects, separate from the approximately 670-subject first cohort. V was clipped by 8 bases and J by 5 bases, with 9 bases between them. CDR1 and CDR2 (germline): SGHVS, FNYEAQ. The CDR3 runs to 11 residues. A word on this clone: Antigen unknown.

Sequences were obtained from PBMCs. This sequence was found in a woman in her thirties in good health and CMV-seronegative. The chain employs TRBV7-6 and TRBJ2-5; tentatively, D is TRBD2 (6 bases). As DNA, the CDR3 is TGTGCCAGCGCTGCGGGGGAGACCCAGTACTTC. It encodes CASAAGETQYF.